This record covers a single T cell receptor (beta chain). What it recognizes is unknown. These data originate in a study of CD8 T cells in Susac syndrome. Study-wide results and limits: TCR sequencing and HLA analysis covered a relatively small number of individuals.

This CDR3 is built from 13 residues. V shed 6 bases and J shed 1 base, with 9 bases lying between them. Germline values: CDR1 SEHNR, CDR2 FQNEAQ (reference sequence). Random hexamers were used to reverse transcribe 0.5 to 1 ug of RNA. Multiplex PCR with immunoSEQ amplified the TCR beta CDR3 across 54 Vbeta and 13 Jbeta. TCRdb independently ran MiXCR on the immunoSEQ multiplex PCR reads; one entry per CDR3 protein. The sample carries approximately 190,000 distinct CDR3 sequences, around 96% recorded once. Sequencing targeted TCR beta in blood CD8+ and CD4+ T cells. Multiple sclerosis controls were treatment-naive patients with stable or active relapsing-remitting disease.

This sequence was found in a human donor with multiple sclerosis. The source material was CD4+ T cells from PBMCs. This chain joins TRBV7-9 and TRBJ1-1, with D possibly matching TRBD1 (5 bases). The CDR3 spells CASSPTGNTEAFF. CDR3 nucleotide sequence: TGTGCCAGCAGTCCCACAGGGAACACTGAAGCTTTCTTT.